The 7 T cell receptor beta chains in this list originate from one sample, sequenced in a study of blood T cell repertoires in COVID-19. Repertoires were generated with immunoSEQ multiplex PCR, while TCRdb's copy carries only in-frame clones and drops some. The data contain hundreds of thousands of clones, approximately 91% of them singletons. The sample consisted of peripheral blood. The receptors shown here come from a woman in her 70s with COVID-19, enrolled during active disease.

The J gene is TRBJ1-1, the V gene TRBV30, with D possibly being TRBD1 (5 bases). The CDR3 contains 11 residues. CDR1 is GTSNPN and CDR2 is SVGIG in the germline V gene (reference sequence). Trimming pared 5 bases from V and 9 bases from J, leaving 13 bases between. CDR3 sequence: CAWGSGDQAFF. For the CDR3, the DNA is TGTGCCTGGGGTTCGGGGGACCAAGCTTTCTTT.

The J gene is TRBJ2-7, the V gene TRBV7-9; TRBD1 aligns across 9 bases. The ends lost 3 bases at V and 7 bases at J; junction bases unmatched: 10. The germline gives CDR1 SEHNR, CDR2 FQNEAQ (reference sequence). The CDR3 has 15 amino acids. CDR3 DNA sequence: TGTGCCAGCAGCTTCTTTGGGGACAGGGTGCGGGAGCAGTACTTC. Translation: CASSFFGDRVREQYF.

This clone was seen a single time. This chain joins TRBV28 and TRBJ1-1; the D is unclear. Germline CDR1 MDHEN, CDR2 SYDVKM. This CDR3 comprises 15 residues. V lost 5 bases, J lost 0 bases, and 13 bases lay in between. CDR3 loop: CASSTFREMNTEAFF. As DNA, the CDR3 is TGTGCCAGCAGTACCTTTAGAGAGATGAACACTGAAGCTTTCTTT.

The V gene is TRBV5-8, the J gene TRBJ1-5; 8 nucleotides line up with TRBD1. The CDR3 extends over 14 amino acids. Germline loops: CDR1 SGHTS, CDR2 YDEGEE. V shed 2 bases and J 7 bases; nucleotides not matched to a gene: 5. The CDR3: CASSLSGGEQPQHF. Written as DNA, the CDR3 is TGTGCCAGCAGCTTATCAGGGGGCGAGCAGCCCCAGCATTTT. The variable domain in full, with the rest retrieved from reference TRBV5-8 and TRBJ1-5, is EAGVTQSPTHLIKTRGQQATLRCSPISGHTSVYWYQQALGLGLQFLLWYDEGEERNRGNFPPRFSGRQFPNYSSELNVNALELEDSALYLCASSLSGGEQPQHFGDGTRLSIL.

The gene calls are TRBV18 and TRBJ1-1; no definite D call. Germline assignment: CDR1 KGHSH and CDR2 LQKENI. Trimming took 4 bases from V and 0 from J, leaving 9 bases between them. The CDR3 has 14 residues. CDR3 coding DNA: TGTGCCAGCTCACTCTCGACTGTGAACACTGAAGCTTTCTTT. Protein product: CASSLSTVNTEAFF.

This chain uses TRBV7-7 with TRBJ1-5; D unclear. With 5 bases removed from V and 1 base from J, the gap between germline ends came to 24 bases. This CDR3 region has 19 residues. CDR1 is SSHAT and CDR2 is FNYEAQ in the germline V gene (reference sequence). CDR3 bases: TGTGCCAGCAGCGGCAAAAGAGGGTTTTGGATCGGGAGCAATCAGCCCCAGCATTTT. It is translated as CASSGKRGFWIGSNQPQHF.

This chain uses TRBV30 with TRBJ1-5; D is perhaps TRBD1 (5 bases). V dropped 4 bases and J dropped 0 bases, with 7 bases sitting between them. The V gene's germline CDR1 is GTSNPN and CDR2 SVGIG (reference sequence). The CDR3 extends over 13 amino acids. The CDR3 reads CAWNRYSNQPQHF. The CDR3 DNA reads TGTGCCTGGAACAGGTATAGCAATCAGCCCCAGCATTTT.